Below, 8 T cell receptor beta chains from the same sample are listed, as sequenced in a study of blood T cell repertoires in COVID-19. Libraries were prepared by immunoSEQ multiplex PCR; TCRdb keeps only in-frame clonotypes and omits some of them. Among roughly 350,000 clones listed, about nine tenths were seen once. The sequenced sample was peripheral blood. These receptors were obtained from a woman in her 70s with COVID-19, enrolled during active disease.

The V gene is TRBV6-6, the J gene TRBJ1-3; D not resolved. CDR3 length: 15 residues. Trimming removed 4 bases at V and 0 bases at J, with 10 bases between. CDR1 is MNHNY, CDR2 SVGAGI, per germline (reference sequence). The CDR3 bases are TGTGCCAGCAGTTCTCCGACGGGCTCTGGAAACACCATATATTTT. Translated, it gives CASSSPTGSGNTIYF.

J is TRBJ1-1 and V is TRBV6-5, with D unclear. Germline-derived CDR1 and CDR2 are MNHEY and SVGAGI. V gave up 3 bases and J gave up 7 bases, with 21 bases separating them. CDR3 size: 16 residues. CDR3 sequence reads: CASSYLRGPAHNEAFF. For the CDR3, the DNA is TGTGCCAGCAGTTATCTCCGAGGCCCAGCCCATAATGAAGCTTTCTTT.

This clone has just one count. V gene TRBV7-6 combines with J gene TRBJ1-1; no definite D call. This CDR3 spans 11 amino acids. Trimming took off 2 bases at V and 6 bases at J, with 4 bases between the two ends. Germline CDR1 reads SGHVS; CDR2 reads FNYEAQ. CDR3 amino acids: CASSLSAEAFF. The CDR3 region has the DNA TGTGCCAGCAGCTTAAGCGCTGAAGCTTTCTTT. Supplemented by reference TRBV7-6 and TRBJ1-1, the full variable domain reads GAGVSQSPRYKVTKRGQDVALRCDPISGHVSLYWYRQALGQGPEFLTYFNYEAQQDKSGLPNDRFSAERPEGSISTLTIQRTEQRDSAMYRCASSLSAEAFFGQGTRLTVV.

As for this clone: Other DNA sequences within the sample encode an identical CDR3. The chain joins TRBV5-1 to TRBJ1-1, with TRBD1 matching 7 bases. CDR1 and CDR2 (germline): SGHRS, YFSETQ. The CDR3 extends over 12 amino acids. The trim removed 4 bases at V and 6 bases at J, leaving 3 bases unmatched. CDR3 protein: CASSLTGAEAFF. The CDR3 DNA sequence: TGCGCCAGCAGCCTAACAGGGGCTGAAGCTTTCTTT. Variable domain in full (rest from reference TRBV5-1 and TRBJ1-1): KAGVTQTPRYLIKTRGQQVTLSCSPISGHRSVSWYQQTPGQGLQFLFEYFSETQRNKGNFPGRFSGRQFSNSRSEMNVSTLELGDSALYLCASSLTGAEAFFGQGTRLTVV.

In regard to this clone: Other nucleotide sequences in the sample specify the same CDR3. The chain recombines TRBV19 with TRBJ1-3; D remains unclear. V lost 10 bases and J lost 0, with 16 bases in between. This CDR3 has 15 amino acids. The germline V gene has CDR1 LNHDA and CDR2 SQIVND (reference sequence). The CDR3 sequence: CATSRGSLSGNTIYF. The CDR3 DNA reads as TGTGCCACCTCACGGGGTTCCCTCTCTGGAAACACCATATATTTT.

This clone appeared once. The rearrangement uses TRBV14 and TRBJ1-1, with TRBD1 as a possible D gene (5 bases). V dropped 2 bases and J dropped 7 bases, with 8 bases sitting between them. This CDR3 comprises 12 residues. Per germline, CDR1 SGHDN and CDR2 FVKESK. CDR3 sequence (DNA): TGTGCCAGCAGCCAAACACAGGTTGAAGCTTTCTTT. Protein product: CASSQTQVEAFF. Based on the CDR3 plus reference TRBV14 and TRBJ1-1, the full variable domain is EAGVTQFPSHSVIEKGQTVTLRCDPISGHDNLYWYRRVMGKEIKFLLHFVKESKQDESGMPNNRFLAERTGGTYSTLKVQPAELEDSGVYFCASSQTQVEAFFGQGTRLTVV.

The CDR3 sequence is CASSQDGGPDTQYF. CDR3 nucleotide sequence: TGCGCCAGCAGCCAAGATGGAGGCCCAGATACGCAGTATTTT. This chain connects TRBV4-3 to TRBJ2-3; possibly TRBD2 for D (5 bases). The ends were cut back, 0 bases at V and 4 bases at J, with 8 bases in the middle. Germline CDR1 reads LGHNA; CDR2 reads YSLEER. The length of the CDR3 is 14 residues.

The chain is built from TRBV4-1 and TRBJ1-1; 7 nucleotides match TRBD1. Trimming at V came to 4 bases and at J to 4 bases, leaving 9 bases not matched to a gene. The CDR3 consists of 15 residues. The germline V gene encodes CDR1 MGHRA and CDR2 YSYEKL. DNA of the CDR3: TGCGCCAGCAGCCGAGTTCACCGGGACAGCACTGAAGCTTTCTTT. It yields the protein CASSRVHRDSTEAFF.